This T cell receptor beta chain was identified in a study of T-cell memory formation after mild COVID-19. General study findings and limits: Unconfirmed was the SARS-CoV-2 specificity of second-wave clones that peaked on day 37. Clones contracting day 15 to 85 were balanced CD4/CD8; later expanders leaned CD4+.

At least ten counts were recorded for this clonotype. Its specificity is not known. Using constant-segment primers, 5'RACE produced TCR alpha and TCR beta cDNA libraries carrying sample barcodes and UMIs. One entry per CDR3 protein results from TCRdb running MiXCR on the 5' RACE reads. Altogether approximately 150,000 distinct CDR3 sequences are present, 13% to 15% being singletons, with the ten largest covering about 14%. The germline V gene has CDR1 SGHRS and CDR2 YFSETQ. V was trimmed by 0 bases and J by 1 base, leaving 14 bases between them. The CDR3 consists of 16 residues. The sample comprised PBMCs or a T cell subset sorted from them (not recorded which). This chain uses TRBV5-1 with TRBJ2-7; D ambiguous. The source is an adult woman who had mild COVID-19 (a few samples of this study predate the infection). Cell type and time point are not known. CDR3 amino acids: CASSLVDGFKSYEQYF. For the CDR3, the DNA is TGCGCCAGCAGCTTGGTAGACGGGTTCAAATCCTACGAGCAGTACTTC.